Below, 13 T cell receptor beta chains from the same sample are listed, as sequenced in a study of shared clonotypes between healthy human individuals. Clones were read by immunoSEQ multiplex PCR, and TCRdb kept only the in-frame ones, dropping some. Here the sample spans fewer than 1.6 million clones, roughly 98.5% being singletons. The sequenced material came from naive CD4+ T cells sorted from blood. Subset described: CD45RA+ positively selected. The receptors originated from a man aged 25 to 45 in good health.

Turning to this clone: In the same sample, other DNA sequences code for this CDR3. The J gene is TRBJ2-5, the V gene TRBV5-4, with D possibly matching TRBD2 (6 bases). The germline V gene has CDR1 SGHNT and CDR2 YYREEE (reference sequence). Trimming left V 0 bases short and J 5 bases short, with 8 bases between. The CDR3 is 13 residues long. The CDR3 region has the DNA TGTGCCAGCAGCTTGGCTGGGGGGGAGACCCAGTACTTC. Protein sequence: CASSLAGGETQYF. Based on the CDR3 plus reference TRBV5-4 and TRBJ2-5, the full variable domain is ETGVTQSPTHLIKTRGQQVTLRCSSQSGHNTVSWYQQALGQGPQFIFQYYREEENGRGNFPPRFSGLQFPNYSSELNVNALELDDSALYLCASSLAGGETQYFGPGTRLLVL.

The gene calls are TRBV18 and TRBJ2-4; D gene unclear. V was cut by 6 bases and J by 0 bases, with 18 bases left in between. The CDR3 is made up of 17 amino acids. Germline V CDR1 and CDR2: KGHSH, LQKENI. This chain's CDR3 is CASSPETETLAKNIQYF. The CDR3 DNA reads TGTGCCAGCTCGCCCGAAACCGAAACACTAGCCAAAAACATTCAGTACTTC.

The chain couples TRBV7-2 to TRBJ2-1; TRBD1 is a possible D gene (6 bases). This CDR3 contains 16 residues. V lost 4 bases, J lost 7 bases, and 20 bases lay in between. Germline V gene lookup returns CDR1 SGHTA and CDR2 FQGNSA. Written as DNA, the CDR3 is TGTGCCAGCAGCTGGCACGCTACAGGGTCGGGGAATGAGCAGTTCTTC. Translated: CASSWHATGSGNEQFF.

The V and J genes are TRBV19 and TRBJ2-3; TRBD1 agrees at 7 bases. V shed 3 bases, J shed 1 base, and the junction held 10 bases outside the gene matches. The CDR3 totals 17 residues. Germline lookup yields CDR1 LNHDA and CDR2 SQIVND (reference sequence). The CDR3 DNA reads TGTGCCAGTAGTATTAGCCCAGGGGGTGCTGGCACAGATACGCAGTATTTT. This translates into CASSISPGGAGTDTQYF. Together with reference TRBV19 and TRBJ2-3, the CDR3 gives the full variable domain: DGGITQSPKYLFRKEGQNVTLSCEQNLNHDAMYWYRQDPGQGLRLIYYSQIVNDFQKGDIAEGYSVSREKKESFPLTVTSAQKNPTAFYLCASSISPGGAGTDTQYFGPGTRLTVL.

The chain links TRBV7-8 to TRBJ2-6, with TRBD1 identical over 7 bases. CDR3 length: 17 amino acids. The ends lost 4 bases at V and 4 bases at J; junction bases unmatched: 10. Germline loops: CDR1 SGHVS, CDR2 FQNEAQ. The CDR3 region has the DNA TGTGCCAGCAGCTATCGACAGGGAGTAGACGGGGCCAACGTCCTGACTTTC. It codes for CASSYRQGVDGANVLTF.

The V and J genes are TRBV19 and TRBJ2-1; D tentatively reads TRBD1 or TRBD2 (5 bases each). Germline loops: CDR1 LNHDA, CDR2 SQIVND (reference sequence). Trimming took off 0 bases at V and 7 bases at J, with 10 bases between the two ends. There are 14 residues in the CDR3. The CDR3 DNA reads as TGTGCCAGTAGTATAGATCGGGGACCGAATGAGCAGTTCTTC. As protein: CASSIDRGPNEQFF.

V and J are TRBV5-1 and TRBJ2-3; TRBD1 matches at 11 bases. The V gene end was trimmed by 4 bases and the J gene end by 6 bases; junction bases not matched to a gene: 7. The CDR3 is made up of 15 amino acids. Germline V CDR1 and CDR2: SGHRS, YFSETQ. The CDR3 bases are TGCGCCAGCAGCCCGGATGGGACAGGGGGTGATACGCAGTATTTT. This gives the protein CASSPDGTGGDTQYF.

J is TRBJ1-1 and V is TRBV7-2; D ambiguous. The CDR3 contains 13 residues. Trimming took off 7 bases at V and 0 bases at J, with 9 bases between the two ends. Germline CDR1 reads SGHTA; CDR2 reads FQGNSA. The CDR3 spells CASNLRMNTEAFF. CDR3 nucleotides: TGTGCCAGCAACCTACGTATGAACACTGAAGCTTTCTTT.

The CDR3 here is CASSDLGPDYGYTF. For the CDR3, the DNA is TGTGCCAGCAGTGACTTGGGACCTGACTATGGCTACACCTTC. The chain employs TRBV25-1 and TRBJ1-2; tentatively, D is TRBD1 (5 bases). Germline assignment: CDR1 MGHDK and CDR2 SYGVNS. V was shortened by 3 bases and J by 3 bases, with 11 bases between the two germline ends. This CDR3 spans 14 amino acids.

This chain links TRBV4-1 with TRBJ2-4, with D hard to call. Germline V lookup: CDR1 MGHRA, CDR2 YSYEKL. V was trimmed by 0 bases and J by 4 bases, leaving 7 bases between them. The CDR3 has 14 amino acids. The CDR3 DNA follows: TGCGCCAGCAGCCAAGAAAAGGAGAAAAACATTCAGTACTTC. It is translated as CASSQEKEKNIQYF.

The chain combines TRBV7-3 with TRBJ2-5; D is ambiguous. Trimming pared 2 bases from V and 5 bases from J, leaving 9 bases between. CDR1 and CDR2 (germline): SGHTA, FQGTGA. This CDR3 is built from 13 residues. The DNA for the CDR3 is TGTGCCAGCAGCTTAGGGTCCAAGGAGACCCAGTACTTC. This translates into CASSLGSKETQYF.

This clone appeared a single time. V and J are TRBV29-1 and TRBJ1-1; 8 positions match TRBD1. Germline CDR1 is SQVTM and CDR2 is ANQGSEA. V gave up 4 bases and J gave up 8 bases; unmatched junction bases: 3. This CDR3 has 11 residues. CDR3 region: CSVGRTGEAFF. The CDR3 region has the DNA TGCAGCGTTGGTCGGACAGGGGAAGCTTTCTTT. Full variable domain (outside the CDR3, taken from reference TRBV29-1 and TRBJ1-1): SAVISQKPSRDICQRGTSLTIQCQVDSQVTMMFWYRQQPGQSLTLIATANQGSEATYESGFVIDKFPISRPNLTFSTLTVSNMSPEDSSIYLCSVGRTGEAFFGQGTRLTVV.

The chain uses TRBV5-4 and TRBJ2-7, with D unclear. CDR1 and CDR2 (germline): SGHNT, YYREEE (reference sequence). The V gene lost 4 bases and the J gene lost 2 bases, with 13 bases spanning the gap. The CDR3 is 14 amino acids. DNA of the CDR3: TGTGCCAGCAGCCCGAACTCGATAACCTACGAGCAGTACTTC. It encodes CASSPNSITYEQYF.